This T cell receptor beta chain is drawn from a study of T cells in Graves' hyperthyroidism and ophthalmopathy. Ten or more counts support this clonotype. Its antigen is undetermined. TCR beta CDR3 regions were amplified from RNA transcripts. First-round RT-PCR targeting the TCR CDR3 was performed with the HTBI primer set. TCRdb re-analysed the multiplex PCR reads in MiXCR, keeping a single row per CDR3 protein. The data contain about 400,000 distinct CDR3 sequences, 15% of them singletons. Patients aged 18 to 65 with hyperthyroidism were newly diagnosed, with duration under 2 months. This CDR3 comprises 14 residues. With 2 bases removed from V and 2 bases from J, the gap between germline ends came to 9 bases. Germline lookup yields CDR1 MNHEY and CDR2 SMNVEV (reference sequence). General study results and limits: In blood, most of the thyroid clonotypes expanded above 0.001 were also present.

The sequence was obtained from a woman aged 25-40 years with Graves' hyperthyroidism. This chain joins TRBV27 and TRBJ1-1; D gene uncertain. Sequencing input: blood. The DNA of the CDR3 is TGTGCCAGCAGTTTAGGGATTTCCAACACTGAAGCTTTCTTT. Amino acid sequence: CASSLGISNTEAFF.